This is a list of T cell receptor beta chains from one sample in a study of control samples from healthy donors and cancer patients. Libraries were prepared by immunoSEQ multiplex PCR; TCRdb keeps only in-frame clonotypes and omits some of them. Of some 99,000 clones listed, roughly nine tenths are singletons. What was sequenced was blood. The receptors were sampled from a human donor in good health. The donor label of this sample is uncertain. Each CDR3 is given with its conserved first and last residue.

V gene	CDR3 protein
TRBV24-1	CATSDVHQFQPQHF
TRBV5-5	CAGSSQGGYGYTF
TRBV11-2	CASSSWDSNSGANVLTF
TRBV6-6	CASGTGDQPQHF
TRBV5-1	CASSLSAAFYEQYF
TRBV3-1/TRBV3-2	CASSQGTPSETQYF
TRBV19	CASNFGGGYTF
TRBV3-1/TRBV3-2	CASSQRISGNTIYF
TRBV29-1	CSVEGWGTDTQYF
TRBV24-1	CATKNAGNTEAFF
TRBV28	CASSRRRESRHEQYF
TRBV30	CAWSTGNPNYGYTF
TRBV21-1	CASSKVSRALNTEAFF
TRBV19	CASSIQGGVDEKLFF
TRBV5-1	CASSLGRGAYNEQFF
TRBV20-1	CSADQGGAQYF
TRBV19	CASSLRTGPTYEQYF
TRBV6-5	CASGTTRTVNQPQHF
TRBV11-3	CASRFGQSSEDEQFF
TRBV6-2/TRBV6-3	CASSYGTGHFTGELFF
TRBV6-6	CASSFRDPGPSPLHF
TRBV9	CASSGTGGPYDSGANVLTF
TRBV3-1/TRBV3-2	CASSPASGFGTQYF
TRBV7-3	CASSLRGNTEAFF
TRBV7-9	CASSRGSPLHF
TRBV18	CASSPPAGADYGYTF
TRBV6-5	CASIDRGRADTQYF
TRBV6-5	CASSPQGGETQYF
TRBV7-9	CASSFRTDPSYGYTF
TRBV7-9	CASSLEATEKLFF
TRBV12-3/TRBV12-4	CASSLAELSNTF
TRBV5-5	CASSRTANTGELFF
TRBV18	CASSEDLNEKLFF
TRBV11-3	CASRRSRQGSEREQYF
TRBV28	CASRTVNYGYTF
TRBV5-1	CASSSTGNTEAFF